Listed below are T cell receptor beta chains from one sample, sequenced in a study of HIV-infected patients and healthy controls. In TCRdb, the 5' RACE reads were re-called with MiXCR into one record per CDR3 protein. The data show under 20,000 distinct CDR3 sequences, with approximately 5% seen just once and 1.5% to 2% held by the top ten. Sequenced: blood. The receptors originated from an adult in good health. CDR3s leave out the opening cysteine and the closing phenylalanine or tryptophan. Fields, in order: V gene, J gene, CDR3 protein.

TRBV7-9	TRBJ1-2	AISAQVGNYGYT
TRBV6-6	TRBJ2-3	ASSYAGGTDTQY
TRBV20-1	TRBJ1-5	SASRGNSNQPQH
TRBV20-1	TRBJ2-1	SARASGGTVINEQF
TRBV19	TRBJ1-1	ASSIGKNTEAF
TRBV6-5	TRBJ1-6	ASSFLDSPLH
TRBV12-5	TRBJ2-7	ARRDEGYEQY
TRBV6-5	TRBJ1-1	ASSASEGMNTEAF
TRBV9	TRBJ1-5	ASSSGRSVNQPQH
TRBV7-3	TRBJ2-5	ASSPSAGGETQY
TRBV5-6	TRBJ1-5	ASRTWGISNQPQH
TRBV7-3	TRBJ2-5	ASSPNTLGQLGRETQY
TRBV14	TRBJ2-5	ASSQGVEGLTQY
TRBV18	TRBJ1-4	ASSLGQAATNEKLF
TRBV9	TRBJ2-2	ASSVTSTNTGELF
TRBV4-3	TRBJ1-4	ASSQGRTRDEKLF
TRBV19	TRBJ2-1	ASSTINEQF
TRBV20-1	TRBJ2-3	SAPKVGDFTDTQY
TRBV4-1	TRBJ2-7	ASSQETSYEQY
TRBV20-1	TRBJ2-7	SAEALQTTIYEQY
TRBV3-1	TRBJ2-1	ASSQDLPSWQF
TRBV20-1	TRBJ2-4	SATAQLAKNIQY
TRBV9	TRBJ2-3	ASSGDRGRTQY
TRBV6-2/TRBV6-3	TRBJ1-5	ASSSLAIHQPQH
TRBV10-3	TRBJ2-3	ANAGGGTDTQY
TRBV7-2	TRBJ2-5	ASSLWTSGGRETQY
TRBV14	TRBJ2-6	ASSRFAGANVLT
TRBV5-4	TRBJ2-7	ASSVGHSYEQY
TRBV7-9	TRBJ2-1	ASSSLSGGHPSYNEQF
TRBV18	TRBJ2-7	ASSPPGTPEQY
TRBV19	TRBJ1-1	ASSIHRGDTEAF
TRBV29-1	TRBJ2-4	SVGAIEANIQY
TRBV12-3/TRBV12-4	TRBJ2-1	ASSQNVITYNEQF
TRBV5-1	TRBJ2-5	ASSMRRETQY
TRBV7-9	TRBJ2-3	ASRLGYRTTDTQY
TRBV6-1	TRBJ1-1	ASSSRTGALHDEAF
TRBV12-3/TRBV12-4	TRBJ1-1	ASSSLPGPTEAF
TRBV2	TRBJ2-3	ASRRASDTQY
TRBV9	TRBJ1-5	ASSVAPENQPQH
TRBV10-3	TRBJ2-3	AILSGINTDTQY
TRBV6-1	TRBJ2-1	ASKVTGASYNEQF
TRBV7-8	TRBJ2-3	ASSLRDGGTDTQY
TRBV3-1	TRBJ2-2	ASSLYQGTANTGELF
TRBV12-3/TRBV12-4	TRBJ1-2	ASSLSDSPNYGYT
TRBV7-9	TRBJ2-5	ASSLNNKETQY
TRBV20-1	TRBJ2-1	SARTENHYNEQF
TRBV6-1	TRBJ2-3	ASSGFQRTDTQY
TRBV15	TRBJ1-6	ATSRDQQGNSPLH
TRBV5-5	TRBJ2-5	ASSLRTGGYQETQY
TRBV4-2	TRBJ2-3	ASSQSRGEADTQY
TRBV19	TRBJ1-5	ASTEGTGTASNQPQH
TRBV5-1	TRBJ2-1	ASSVDRAYNEQF
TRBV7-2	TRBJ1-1	ASSPRGTGGSTEAF
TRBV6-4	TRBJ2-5	ASSRLAGARVETQY